A few counts support the clone carrying this T cell receptor (beta chain). A J-beta primer mix and a sample-barcoded 5' primer were used in a second PCR of about 7 to 11 cycles. There were at least 3 million CDR3-containing paired-end reads obtained from each sample. TCRdb itself ran the 5' RACE reads through MiXCR, one entry per CDR3 protein. The sample lists approximately 1.5 million distinct CDR3 sequences, 40% to 45% occurring once. This entry comes from a study of blood T cells in healthy people across ages. The CDR3 sequence is 16 residues long. Germline V gives CDR1 LGHNA, CDR2 YSLEER. V was pared by 0 bases and J by 3 bases, with 15 bases between.

The sample taken for sequencing was blood. J is TRBJ2-7 and V is TRBV4-3, with D possibly matching TRBD1 (6 bases). The receptor's source is a woman younger than 30 in good health. CDR3 DNA sequence: TGCGCCAGCAGCCAAGATTCCACAGGGTCGGGCTACGAGCAGTACTTC. Translating gives CASSQDSTGSGYEQYF.